What follows are 19 T cell receptor beta chains derived from one specimen sequenced in a study of blood T cell repertoires in COVID-19. Data came from immunoSEQ multiplex PCR; TCRdb stores just in-frame clones and leaves some out. The table has some 82,000 clones, 65% to 90% seen once. Source material: peripheral blood. The source of these receptors is a man older than 75 with acute or convalescent COVID-19.

By frequency in the sample, this clone is medium-sized. The J gene is TRBJ1-6, the V gene TRBV2; D gene ambiguous. The CDR3 is 14 residues long. Germline CDR1 reads SNHLY; CDR2 reads FYNNEI. The V and J ends lost 2 bases and 9 bases respectively, with 11 bases between them. Here the CDR3 DNA reads TGTGCCAGCAGTGAATATGAGGGAAGTTCACCCCTCCACTTT. This translates into CASSEYEGSSPLHF.

Only a few counts were recorded for this clone. The chain combines TRBV7-9 with TRBJ1-2; 10 bases agree with TRBD1. Germline values: CDR1 SEHNR, CDR2 FQNEAQ (reference sequence). The CDR3 covers 13 residues. V shed 8 bases, J shed 8 bases, and the junction held 8 bases outside the gene matches. CDR3 coding DNA: TGTGCCAGCGTGGGACAGGGGCATCAGGGCTACACCTTC. Its protein is CASVGQGHQGYTF.

The table lists this clone with a few counts. V is TRBV5-1 and J is TRBJ1-2, with 7 bases fitting TRBD1. The ends lost 0 bases at V and 8 bases at J; junction bases unmatched: 7. Germline V CDR1 and CDR2: SGHRS, YFSETQ. The CDR3 loop spans 14 amino acids. CDR3 amino acids: CASSLAAQGPGYTF. In DNA, the CDR3 is TGCGCCAGCAGCTTGGCGGCACAGGGGCCCGGCTACACCTTC.

V gene TRBV6-5 combines with J gene TRBJ2-2; tentative D call: TRBD2 (6 bases). CDR3 size: 14 residues. Germline loops: CDR1 MNHEY, CDR2 SVGAGI. Trimming took 7 bases from V and 7 from J, leaving 16 bases between them. CDR3 sequence (DNA): TGTGCCAGCAAGGACTATTCAGTGGTCGGGGAGCTGTTTTTT. Translated, it gives CASKDYSVVGELFF.

The V call is TRBV10-3, the J call TRBJ2-7; TRBD1 might be the D (6 bases). V gave up 5 bases and J gave up 3 bases, with 8 bases separating them. The CDR3 contains 12 residues. The germline V gene has CDR1 ENHRY and CDR2 SYGVKD. The CDR3 DNA reads TGTGCCATCAGTCCACAGGGCTACGAGCAGTACTTC. Translated: CAISPQGYEQYF.

DNA for the CDR3: TGTGCCAGCAGCGTAATGGCAGGGAAGACCCAGTACTTC. It yields the protein CASSVMAGKTQYF. This sequence joins TRBV9 and TRBJ2-5, with a weak D call TRBD1 (5 bases). The germline V and J ends were trimmed by 1 base and 6 bases, with 10 bases remaining between them. CDR3 length equals 13 residues. Germline V lookup: CDR1 SGDLS, CDR2 YYNGEE.

This clone occurred a few times. The chain couples TRBV5-6 to TRBJ1-1, with D perhaps TRBD1 (5 bases). Trimming stripped 0 bases from V and 4 bases from J, with 10 bases between. The CDR3 covers 14 residues. Germline CDR1 SGHDT, CDR2 YYEEEE. CDR3 nucleotides: TGTGCCAGCAGCTTGGCCGGCGGGGGCACTGAAGCTTTCTTT. Translation: CASSLAGGGTEAFF.

The J gene is TRBJ2-1, the V gene TRBV28, with D uncertain. V was cut by 2 bases and J by 5 bases, with 7 bases left in between. This CDR3 is 13 amino acids long. Per the germline V gene, CDR1 is MDHEN and CDR2 is SYDVKM. Here the CDR3 reads CASSLGQDNEQFF. The CDR3 nucleotides are TGTGCCAGCAGTTTAGGGCAAGACAATGAGCAGTTCTTC.

This clone has a handful of counts. Other DNA sequences from this sample encode an identical CDR3 as well. DNA of the CDR3: TGCGCCAGCAGCCCGGGATTCTACGAGCAGTACTTC. Residues: CASSPGFYEQYF. The rearrangement uses TRBV5-1 and TRBJ2-7; weak D call: TRBD2 (5 bases). The CDR3 is 12 residues long. Trimming shortened V by 4 bases and J by 3 bases, and 8 bases separated the two germline ends. CDR1 SGHRS and CDR2 YFSETQ come from the germline V gene.

The chain recombines TRBV14 with TRBJ2-5; 11 positions agree with TRBD2. Germline CDR1 reads SGHDN; CDR2 reads FVKESK. V trimming: 1 base; J trimming: 1 base; junction bases outside the gene matches: 8. This CDR3 is 18 amino acids long. The CDR3 reads CASSQGRLAGGGQETQYF. DNA of the CDR3: TGTGCCAGCAGCCAAGGTCGGCTAGCGGGAGGCGGCCAAGAGACCCAGTACTTC.

This sequence joins TRBV28 and TRBJ2-2; the D gene is possibly TRBD1 (5 bases). The length of the CDR3 is 12 residues. V was clipped by 10 bases and J by 7 bases, with 13 bases between them. Germline lookup yields CDR1 MDHEN and CDR2 SYDVKM. The CDR3 loop is CATQGIDGELFF. In DNA, the CDR3 is TGTGCCACCCAGGGTATTGACGGGGAGCTGTTTTTT.

The genes are TRBV6-5 and TRBJ2-3, with TRBD2 matching over 9 bases. CDR3 length equals 15 residues. The germline gives CDR1 MNHEY, CDR2 SVGAGI. Trimming took 5 bases from V and 2 from J; bases not matched to a gene: 5. Here the CDR3 reads CASSLLAGTTDTQYF. For the CDR3, the DNA is TGTGCCAGCAGTCTTCTAGCGGGGACCACAGATACGCAGTATTTT.

This sequence joins TRBV21-1 and TRBJ2-1; the table's D call, TRBD1, has no DNA check behind it. TRBV21-1 is listed as a pseudogene. This CDR3 spans 15 amino acids. In nucleotides, the CDR3 is TGTGCCAGCAGCAAAGGTTCGGGCAGGGGTAATGAGCAGTTCTTC. As protein: CASSKGSGRGNEQFF.

The table lists this clone with a few counts. This chain joins TRBV28 and TRBJ1-5, with TRBD1 matching over 8 bases. V was clipped by 8 bases and J by 0 bases; unmatched bases: 6. The CDR3 totals 15 residues. In germline, CDR1 is MDHEN, CDR2 SYDVKM. The CDR3, as DNA: TGTGCCAGCGCGAAACAGGGGGGTAGCAATCAGCCCCAGCATTTT. Encoded protein: CASAKQGGSNQPQHF.

Here the CDR3 DNA reads TGTGCCAGCAGTAATACGGGAAATGAAAAACTGTTTTTT. It specifies CASSNTGNEKLFF. The V call is TRBV28, the J call TRBJ1-4; no clear D. The V gene's germline CDR1 is MDHEN and CDR2 SYDVKM. V was clipped by 5 bases and J by 5 bases, with 9 bases between them. This CDR3 is built from 13 residues.

This rearrangement joins TRBV18 to TRBJ2-1, with 13 bases that match TRBD2. Germline V CDR1 and CDR2: KGHSH, LQKENI. With 2 bases clipped from V and 1 base from J, the junction kept 8 bases outside the gene matches. The CDR3 has 19 residues. The CDR3 DNA is TGTGCCAGCTCACCAGCCGGGACTAGCGGGGCCCCTTCCTACAATGAGCAGTTCTTC. Protein product: CASSPAGTSGAPSYNEQFF.

The V call is TRBV28, the J call TRBJ1-4; 8 nucleotides agree with TRBD1. Germline V gene lookup returns CDR1 MDHEN and CDR2 SYDVKM. The ends lost 5 bases at V and 6 bases at J; junction bases unmatched: 11. This CDR3 is 16 amino acids long. Here the CDR3 reads CASSPGGTGGDEKLFF. The CDR3 DNA sequence: TGTGCCAGCAGTCCCGGAGGGACAGGAGGGGATGAAAAACTGTTTTTT.

V usage is TRBV18 and J usage is TRBJ2-1, with unresolved D. This CDR3 has 15 residues. The germline gives CDR1 KGHSH, CDR2 LQKENI. V shed 3 bases and J shed 2 bases, with 11 bases lying between them. The CDR3 DNA sequence: TGTGCCAGCTCACCCTTTGACACCACCTACAATGAGCAGTTCTTC. This gives the protein CASSPFDTTYNEQFF.

This chain uses TRBV11-2 with TRBJ2-1, with a possible D match to TRBD2 (5 bases). The ends were cut back, 1 base at V and 0 bases at J, with 10 bases in the middle. Looked up from germline, CDR1 is SGHAT and CDR2 is FQNNGV. The CDR3 consists of 16 residues. Written as DNA, the CDR3 is TGTGCCAGCAGCTTAGCCACGGGAAGCTCCTACAATGAGCAGTTCTTC. Encoded protein: CASSLATGSSYNEQFF.